A selection of T cell receptor beta chains follows, all from one sample in a study of OX40 agonist ivuxolimab in advanced cancers. Using immunoSEQ multiplex PCR, the repertoire was profiled, and TCRdb retains in-frame clones only, with some absent. The sample records 80,000 to 100,000 clones, roughly 94% being singletons. Specimen: CD4+ or CD8+ T cells sorted from blood, collected in a trial of the OX40 agonist ivuxolimab. Every receptor here comes from an adult with an advanced solid tumor such as melanoma, head and neck, liver or kidney cancer. The CDR3 runs from the conserved cysteine through the conserved F or W. Fields, in order: CDR3 DNA, CDR3 protein, J gene, D gene, clone size, V gene. A D gene is named only where the DNA matches it firmly. A row's size may be missing; if present it is once, few, many or a size class.

DNA: TGCGCCAGCAGCCAATACCCGGGACAGGGGTATGGCTACACCTTC; CDR3: CASSQYPGQGYGYTF; J: TRBJ1-2; D: TRBD1; size: once; V: TRBV4-3
DNA: TGTGCCAGCCTTAGCGGGCTACAGGGTCCTAACACTGAAGCTTTCTTT; CDR3: CASLSGLQGPNTEAFF; J: TRBJ1-1; D: .; size: .; V: TRBV6-6
DNA: TGTGCCAGTAGTATTTCGACAAACACTGAAGCTTTCTTT; CDR3: CASSISTNTEAFF; J: TRBJ1-1; D: .; size: few; V: TRBV19
DNA: TGTGCCACCAGCAGAGTGCGGCAGGGTTATGGCTACACCTTC; CDR3: CATSRVRQGYGYTF; J: TRBJ1-2; D: .; size: .; V: TRBV15
DNA: TGTGCCATCCCTCGGGGGGTACGGACCCAGTACTTC; CDR3: CAIPRGVRTQYF; J: TRBJ2-5; D: TRBD2; size: .; V: TRBV6-5
DNA: TGTGCCAGCAGTGATTTGGGCAGGGTAAATCAGCCCCAGCATTTT; CDR3: CASSDLGRVNQPQHF; J: TRBJ1-5; D: .; size: .; V: TRBV6-1
DNA: TGTGCCAGCCATTCAACAGGGGGATTTAACTATGGCTACACCTTC; CDR3: CASHSTGGFNYGYTF; J: TRBJ1-2; D: TRBD1; size: few; V: TRBV27
DNA: TGTGCCAGCGAAACGACTAGCGGGGCCTACAATGAGCAGTTCTTC; CDR3: CASETTSGAYNEQFF; J: TRBJ2-1; D: TRBD2; size: .; V: TRBV28
DNA: TGTGCCAGCAGCGTAGGTGGAGACAGGGCACACGAGCAGTACTTC; CDR3: CASSVGGDRAHEQYF; J: TRBJ2-7; D: TRBD1; size: .; V: TRBV9
DNA: TGTGCCAGTAGTACCGCAGGGGACCACACAGATACGCAGTATTTT; CDR3: CASSTAGDHTDTQYF; J: TRBJ2-3; D: .; size: .; V: TRBV19
DNA: TGTGCCAGCAGCTTAGTCGGAGGGTACGAGCAGTACTTC; CDR3: CASSLVGGYEQYF; J: TRBJ2-7; D: .; size: .; V: TRBV11-2
DNA: TGTGCCAGCAGTTGGCAGGGGACCTACGAGCAGTACTTC; CDR3: CASSWQGTYEQYF; J: TRBJ2-7; D: .; size: .; V: TRBV27
DNA: TGTGCCAGCAGTGGGAAGACGACAGGGAACTATGGCTACACCTTC; CDR3: CASSGKTTGNYGYTF; J: TRBJ1-2; D: TRBD1; size: once; V: TRBV25-1
DNA: TGTGCCAGCAGTTTAGGGGCCAGGGGGGACACTGAAGCTTTCTTT; CDR3: CASSLGARGDTEAFF; J: TRBJ1-1; D: TRBD1; size: .; V: TRBV27
DNA: TGTGCCAGCAGCACCATGCGACAGGGCCCCTATGGCTACACCTTC; CDR3: CASSTMRQGPYGYTF; J: TRBJ1-2; D: TRBD1; size: .; V: TRBV6-6
DNA: TGTGCCAGCAGTTTCGGACTAGCGGGAGGAGCCCGCTCCGAGCAGTACTTC; CDR3: CASSFGLAGGARSEQYF; J: TRBJ2-7; D: TRBD2; size: .; V: TRBV28
DNA: TGTGCCAGCAGCTCAAGCGGGATTTGGGCCGAGCAGTACTTC; CDR3: CASSSSGIWAEQYF; J: TRBJ2-7; D: TRBD2; size: .; V: TRBV7-6
DNA: TGTGCCATCAGTGAATCGCGGGATTCCTACGAGCAGTACTTC; CDR3: CAISESRDSYEQYF; J: TRBJ2-7; D: .; size: .; V: TRBV10-3
DNA: TGTGCCAGCAGGAGCTCCTATAATTCACCCCTCCACTTT; CDR3: CASRSSYNSPLHF; J: TRBJ1-6; D: .; size: .; V: TRBV6-5
DNA: TGTGCCACCAGCAGAGACAGGACAGGGGTCGCCCTCTCTTATGGCTACACCTTC; CDR3: CATSRDRTGVALSYGYTF; J: TRBJ1-2; D: TRBD1; size: .; V: TRBV15
DNA: TGTGCCAGTAGTATGAGTCTAGCGGGTTCCTACGAGCAGTACTTC; CDR3: CASSMSLAGSYEQYF; J: TRBJ2-7; D: TRBD2; size: .; V: TRBV19
DNA: TGTGCCTGGACCCCGGGACGGTCGAACACTGAAGCTTTCTTT; CDR3: CAWTPGRSNTEAFF; J: TRBJ1-1; D: .; size: few; V: TRBV30
DNA: TGTGCCAGCTCACCTTTTTGGAGCACTGAAGCTTTCTTT; CDR3: CASSPFWSTEAFF; J: TRBJ1-1; D: .; size: .; V: TRBV18
DNA: TGTGCCAGCACCCCGCGGGGGCCCTACGAGCAGTACTTC; CDR3: CASTPRGPYEQYF; J: TRBJ2-7; D: .; size: once; V: TRBV7-9
DNA: TGTGCCAGCAGTTTGGGACAGCCGATCTCCTACGAGCAGTACTTC; CDR3: CASSLGQPISYEQYF; J: TRBJ2-7; D: TRBD1; size: few; V: TRBV27
DNA: TGCGCCAGCAGCCAAGGCGCGGGGAGCCCGTATTTT; CDR3: CASSQGAGSPYF; J: TRBJ2-3; D: .; size: .; V: TRBV4-1
DNA: TGCGCCAGCAGCCAAGATCTTGGGTACGAGCAGTACTTC; CDR3: CASSQDLGYEQYF; J: TRBJ2-7; D: .; size: .; V: TRBV4-1
DNA: TGTGCCAGCAGTCAGTACCGGGACAGGTCGAAAAGAAATAATTCACCCCTCCACTTT; CDR3: CASSQYRDRSKRNNSPLHF; J: TRBJ1-6; D: TRBD1; size: .; V: TRBV27
DNA: TGTGCCAGCAGTAACAGGACTCGGGGCACAGATACGCAGTATTTT; CDR3: CASSNRTRGTDTQYF; J: TRBJ2-3; D: .; size: .; V: TRBV14
DNA: TGTGCTAGTGGTTTCTCGGGCACCGGGGAGCTGTTTTTT; CDR3: CASGFSGTGELFF; J: TRBJ2-2; D: .; size: .; V: TRBV12-5
DNA: TGTGCCAGCAGCCAAGGGCTCCGTGGGGCTGAAGCTTTCTTT; CDR3: CASSQGLRGAEAFF; J: TRBJ1-1; D: .; size: .; V: TRBV4-2
DNA: TGTGCCAGCAGCACTACAAGGGAGGGGCCAGATACGCAGTATTTT; CDR3: CASSTTREGPDTQYF; J: TRBJ2-3; D: TRBD2; size: .; V: TRBV13
DNA: TGTGCCAGCAGCGGATATGGCGGGGGGGCAACGGAGACCCAGTACTTC; CDR3: CASSGYGGGATETQYF; J: TRBJ2-5; D: TRBD2; size: .; V: TRBV9
DNA: TGTGCCAGCAGCTTACCGGGATCTTCCTACAATGAGCAGTTCTTC; CDR3: CASSLPGSSYNEQFF; J: TRBJ2-1; D: .; size: .; V: TRBV7-9
DNA: TGTGCCAGTAGTCCCGCCATGGGACAGGGCCCTGGAAACACCATATATTTT; CDR3: CASSPAMGQGPGNTIYF; J: TRBJ1-3; D: TRBD1; size: .; V: TRBV19
DNA: TGCAGCGTTGCGGGGGACAGGGGGCAAGAGACCCAGTACTTC; CDR3: CSVAGDRGQETQYF; J: TRBJ2-5; D: TRBD1; size: .; V: TRBV29-1
DNA: TGTGCCAGCAGCTTAGGCGGAGGAGCGGAAGAGACCCAGTACTTC; CDR3: CASSLGGGAEETQYF; J: TRBJ2-5; D: .; size: .; V: TRBV7-6
DNA: TGTGCCACCAGCAGCGGGCGGGGGGTTAATGAAAAACTGTTTTTT; CDR3: CATSSGRGVNEKLFF; J: TRBJ1-4; D: .; size: .; V: TRBV15
DNA: TGTGCCAGCGGGCGGGGGGACAATGAGCAGTTCTTC; CDR3: CASGRGDNEQFF; J: TRBJ2-1; D: TRBD2; size: .; V: TRBV7-6
DNA: TGTGCCAGCAGTTCGGGGGACCAAGAGACCCAGTACTTC; CDR3: CASSSGDQETQYF; J: TRBJ2-5; D: .; size: .; V: TRBV6-5
DNA: TGTGCCAGCAGCTCTCAGGGTATAGGGGTCGGCGGGGAGCTGTTTTTT; CDR3: CASSSQGIGVGGELFF; J: TRBJ2-2; D: .; size: .; V: TRBV7-9
DNA: TGTGCCAGCAGCTTAGCCCGGGTGCAAGAGACCCAGTACTTC; CDR3: CASSLARVQETQYF; J: TRBJ2-5; D: .; size: .; V: TRBV11-2
DNA: TGTGCCAGCAGCAACCCTAGCGGGGGTTACGAGCAGTACTTC; CDR3: CASSNPSGGYEQYF; J: TRBJ2-7; D: TRBD2; size: .; V: TRBV7-8
DNA: TGTGCCAGCAGTTTACGCCTAGGAGCACAAGAGACCCAGTACTTC; CDR3: CASSLRLGAQETQYF; J: TRBJ2-5; D: .; size: .; V: TRBV13
DNA: TGTGCCAGCAGCCCGGGACTCCTAGGAGATACGCAGTATTTT; CDR3: CASSPGLLGDTQYF; J: TRBJ2-3; D: .; size: once; V: TRBV6-1
DNA: TGTGCCAGCAGTGAACGGTCCGGGTACAATCAGCCCCAGCATTTT; CDR3: CASSERSGYNQPQHF; J: TRBJ1-5; D: .; size: .; V: TRBV2
DNA: TGTGCCAGCAGTTTGTTCGAGAGCACAGATACGCAGTATTTT; CDR3: CASSLFESTDTQYF; J: TRBJ2-3; D: .; size: .; V: TRBV28
DNA: TGTGCCAGCAGCATCGGACTAGCGGGAAGCACAGATACGCAGTATTTT; CDR3: CASSIGLAGSTDTQYF; J: TRBJ2-3; D: TRBD2; size: .; V: TRBV4-2
DNA: TGTGCCAGCAGCTTGTATCTGGGAGCCTATAATTCACCCCTCCACTTT; CDR3: CASSLYLGAYNSPLHF; J: TRBJ1-6; D: .; size: .; V: TRBV5-5
DNA: TGTGCCAGCAGCTTATATACCCACGATACGCAGTATTTT; CDR3: CASSLYTHDTQYF; J: TRBJ2-3; D: .; size: .; V: TRBV7-9
DNA: TGCGCCAGCAGCCCGGACGCGAGCGAGACCCAGTACTTC; CDR3: CASSPDASETQYF; J: TRBJ2-5; D: .; size: .; V: TRBV5-1
DNA: TGTGCCAGTAGCGGACAGGGGCGCTACACCGGGGAGCTGTTTTTT; CDR3: CASSGQGRYTGELFF; J: TRBJ2-2; D: TRBD1; size: .; V: TRBV19
DNA: TGTGCCAGCAGCTTAGATTCAGGCTCCTATAATTCACCCCTCCACTTT; CDR3: CASSLDSGSYNSPLHF; J: TRBJ1-6; D: .; size: .; V: TRBV7-8